The 24 T cell receptor beta chains below all came from one sample that was sequenced in a study of T cells in Graves' hyperthyroidism and ophthalmopathy. Using RNA transcripts as the source, TCR beta CDR3 regions were amplified. A first-round RT-PCR of the TCR CDR3 used the HTBI primer set. TCRdb re-called the multiplex PCR reads with MiXCR, one entry per CDR3 protein. The table has 500,000 to 750,000 distinct CDR3 sequences, 14% seen once. Sequencing was carried out using blood. The source of these receptors is a woman younger than 30 with Graves' ophthalmopathy.

About this clonotype itself: This may be a read error: a much more frequent sequence differs by one nucleotide. V usage is TRBV5-1 and J usage is TRBJ2-7; a possible D gene is TRBD2 (6 bases). Germline V gives CDR1 SGHRS, CDR2 YFSETQ. CDR3 length: 16 residues. CDR3 region: CASSHSREIKPYGQYF. The DNA of the CDR3 is TGCGCCAGCAGCCACAGCCGGGAGATTAAACCCTACGGGCAGTACTTC.

This clonotype was counted ten times or more. Sequence at one end of the junction differs from germline and may be a read error. The rearrangement links TRBV10-3 to TRBJ1-2; D is possibly TRBD1 (5 bases). CDR3 length: 13 residues. CDR1 is ENHRY and CDR2 is SYGVKD in the germline V gene. CDR3 in amino acids: CAINEGRNYGYTF. In DNA form, the CDR3 reads TGTGCCATCAATGAGGGGCGAAACTATGGCTACACCTTC.

This clonotype was observed many times. The chain employs TRBV6-1 and TRBJ1-1, with no clear D. The CDR3 runs to 15 residues. V dropped 5 bases and J dropped 7 bases, with 20 bases sitting between them. Germline loops: CDR1 MNHNS, CDR2 SASEGT. This CDR3 reads CASSYWGSPGGEAFF. The CDR3 nucleotides are TGTGCCAGCAGTTATTGGGGAAGCCCCGGAGGTGAAGCTTTCTTT.

This clonotype was counted between two and nine times. This sequence joins TRBV28 and TRBJ2-7; unclear D gene. This CDR3 is built from 14 residues. The V end was cut by 3 bases, the J end by 5 bases, with 14 bases between. Germline lookup yields CDR1 MDHEN and CDR2 SYDVKM. CDR3 bases: TGTGCCAGCAGTTTTATCCTAACTGCAGACGAGCAGTACTTC. It specifies CASSFILTADEQYF.

This clonotype has at least ten counts. The chain combines TRBV12-5 with TRBJ2-7; no clear D gene. Trimming removed 2 bases from V and 2 bases from J, with 4 bases in between. This CDR3 comprises 12 residues. Germline CDR1 is LGHNT and CDR2 is FRNRAP. CDR3 sequence (DNA): TGTGCTAGTGGTTTGAATCCCTACGAGCAGTACTTC. As protein: CASGLNPYEQYF.

This clonotype was detected ten times or more. The genes are TRBV5-4 and TRBJ2-1; TRBD1 aligns across 9 bases. CDR3 size: 15 residues. Per the germline V gene, CDR1 is SGHNT and CDR2 is YYREEE (reference sequence). With V trimmed by 4 bases and J by 5 bases, 7 bases remained unmatched. CDR3 DNA: TGTGCCAGCAGCCCCAAACAGGGGGCGAACAATGAGCAGTTCTTC. Residues: CASSPKQGANNEQFF.

This clonotype was recorded many times. The chain joins TRBV12-3 or TRBV12-4 to TRBJ2-4; no reliable D call. The CDR3 is made up of 18 amino acids. V lost 2 bases and J lost 0, with 17 bases in between. The DNA of the CDR3 is TGTGCCAGCAGTTTAATTTTTAGAGGAAAGATAGCCAAAAACATTCAGTACTTC. Protein product: CASSLIFRGKIAKNIQYF.

This clonotype was seen ten or more times. The chain combines TRBV5-8 with TRBJ2-3, with D possibly being TRBD1 (6 bases). The V end lost 0 bases, the J end lost 4 bases, and 9 bases lay between the germline ends. CDR3 length: 14 amino acids. Germline lookup yields CDR1 SGHTS and CDR2 YDEGEE. The CDR3 is CASSLGQAADTQYF. The CDR3 DNA reads as TGTGCCAGCAGCTTGGGACAGGCTGCAGATACGCAGTATTTT.

This clonotype has more than one count but fewer than ten. The V and J genes are TRBV5-8 and TRBJ1-1; the D gene is possibly TRBD1 (6 bases). The CDR3 extends over 15 amino acids. Trimming stripped 2 bases from V and 1 base from J, with 12 bases between. Looked up from germline, CDR1 is SGHTS and CDR2 is YDEGEE. CDR3 sequence reads: CASSFWLGANTEAFF. In DNA form, the CDR3 reads TGTGCCAGCAGCTTTTGGCTGGGGGCGAACACTGAAGCTTTCTTT.

The genes are TRBV7-2 and TRBJ2-1, with TRBD2 identical over 7 bases. This CDR3 region has 16 residues. Germline-derived CDR1 and CDR2 are SGHTA and FQGNSA. Germline trimming cut 0 bases from V and 4 bases from J; bases unmatched to any gene: 6. The CDR3 protein is CASSLASSGLYNEQFF. Written as DNA, the CDR3 is TGTGCCAGCAGCTTAGCCTCTAGCGGTCTATACAATGAGCAGTTCTTC.

This clonotype came up a few times. This chain uses TRBV19 with TRBJ1-5; 7 nucleotides agree with TRBD1. J lost 3 bases, V lost 5 bases, and 10 bases had no gene match. The CDR3 has 16 residues. Germline V gene data show CDR1 as LNHDA and CDR2 as SQIVND (reference sequence). The CDR3: CASSPGTATYNQPQHF. CDR3 DNA: TGTGCCAGTAGTCCCGGGACAGCGACCTACAATCAGCCCCAGCATTTT.

This clonotype was seen a few times. This may come from a read error, since a much larger clone is one base off. The chain has TRBV2 and TRBJ2-1; 13 bases match TRBD2. The CDR3 is 18 residues long. CDR1 is SNHLY, CDR2 FYNNEI, per germline. J gave up 9 bases and V 7 bases, and 18 bases lay outside the gene matches. Here the CDR3 DNA reads TGTGCCAGCAAGAGGGACACTAGCGGGAGGGCTACGACCAGTGAGCAGTTCTTC. The encoded protein is CASKRDTSGRATTSEQFF.

This chain links TRBV4-1 with TRBJ1-4; D gene ambiguous. V was cut by 5 bases and J by 5 bases, with 15 bases left in between. CDR3 length: 15 residues. Per the germline V gene, CDR1 is MGHRA and CDR2 is YSYEKL. This CDR3 is CASSLNDRTNEKLFF. The CDR3 region has the DNA TGCGCCAGCAGCTTGAACGACCGTACAAATGAAAAACTGTTTTTT.

The CDR3 bases are TGTGCCAGCAGCAAATACCGGGAGGCCCCTTACAATGAGCAGTTCTTC. It encodes CASSKYREAPYNEQFF. V usage is TRBV6-1 and J usage is TRBJ2-1, with 7 bases identical to TRBD2. Losses at the gene ends were 6 bases for V and 4 bases for J; bases not matched to a gene: 12. CDR3 length equals 16 residues. Germline CDR1 reads MNHNS; CDR2 reads SASEGT.

The chain carries TRBV10-3 and TRBJ2-2; D may be TRBD1 or TRBD2 (5 bases each). This CDR3 spans 15 amino acids. Between the trimmed V and J ends, which lost 6 bases and 0 bases, there was a span of 11 bases. Looked up from germline, CDR1 is ENHRY and CDR2 is SYGVKD. CDR3: CAISPGTANTGELFF. The CDR3 DNA sequence: TGTGCCATCAGCCCCGGGACGGCGAACACCGGGGAGCTGTTTTTT.

This clonotype was picked up many times. The chain combines TRBV29-1 with TRBJ1-1; 8 positions match TRBD1. The CDR3 is 13 residues long. The ends lost 6 bases at V and 4 bases at J; junction bases unmatched: 7. Looked up from germline, CDR1 is SQVTM and CDR2 is ANQGSEA. CDR3 loop: CSVGDRGVTEAFF. The DNA of the CDR3 is TGCAGCGTGGGAGACAGGGGTGTCACTGAAGCTTTCTTT.

At least ten counts were recorded for this clonotype. The rearrangement joins TRBV7-3 to TRBJ2-5; D might be TRBD1 or TRBD2, each matching 5 bases. The CDR3 has 15 residues. Trimming took 2 bases from V and 4 from J, leaving 14 bases between them. CDR1 is SGHTA and CDR2 is FQGTGA in the germline V gene. In DNA, the CDR3 is TGTGCCAGCAGCTTACTTGGGGGAAGAGGAGAGACCCAGTACTTC. As protein: CASSLLGGRGETQYF.

This clonotype came up a few times. This chain uses TRBV9 with TRBJ2-3; tentatively, D is TRBD2 (6 bases). The CDR3 covers 17 residues. Looked up from germline, CDR1 is SGDLS and CDR2 is YYNGEE. The V end was cut by 2 bases, the J end by 0 bases, with 16 bases between. The CDR3 sequence: CASSVPFPGLSTDTQYF. CDR3 DNA sequence: TGTGCCAGCAGCGTCCCTTTCCCGGGACTCAGCACAGATACGCAGTATTTT.

The rearrangement uses TRBV12-3 or TRBV12-4 and TRBJ1-4; D gene unclear. V was shortened by 1 base and J by 4 bases, with 7 bases between the two germline ends. The CDR3 extends over 14 amino acids. The CDR3 DNA is TGTGCCAGCAGTTTAGGACTAGATAATGAAAAACTGTTTTTT. Translating it yields CASSLGLDNEKLFF.

This clonotype was detected a few times. The chain joins TRBV5-8 to TRBJ1-1; perhaps TRBD1 as D (5 bases). CDR3 size: 16 residues. Trimming stripped 0 bases from V and 0 bases from J, with 12 bases between. CDR1 SGHTS and CDR2 YDEGEE come from the germline V gene. The CDR3 region is CASSLAQGRLNTEAFF. The DNA of the CDR3 is TGTGCCAGCAGCTTGGCGCAGGGACGGTTGAACACTGAAGCTTTCTTT.

This clonotype was observed at least ten times. V usage is TRBV5-5 and J usage is TRBJ2-7; 7 bases line up with TRBD2. The CDR3 loop spans 18 amino acids. V shed 4 bases and J 2 bases; nucleotides not matched to a gene: 18. CDR1 and CDR2 (germline): SGHKS, YYEKEE (reference sequence). CDR3 sequence reads: CASSPTGFLGLVPYEQYF. The CDR3 region has the DNA TGTGCCAGCAGCCCCACGGGCTTCCTCGGACTAGTTCCCTACGAGCAGTACTTC.

This clonotype has at least ten counts. The chain couples TRBV5-1 to TRBJ1-1, with D uncertain. Per germline, CDR1 SGHRS and CDR2 YFSETQ. V was shortened by 3 bases and J by 1 base, with 13 bases between the two germline ends. The CDR3 length is 15 residues. The CDR3: CASSSPASGNTEAFF. The CDR3 DNA is TGCGCCAGCAGCTCCCCAGCGAGTGGGAACACTGAAGCTTTCTTT.

This clonotype was seen repeatedly, ten times or more. The chain carries TRBV10-3 and TRBJ2-7; 9 nucleotides agree with TRBD2. The CDR3 spans 13 residues. From germline, CDR1 is ENHRY and CDR2 SYGVKD. V gave up 8 bases and J gave up 0 bases; unmatched junction bases: 2. This chain's CDR3 is CAICSGSSYEQYF. CDR3 in DNA: TGTGCCATCTGTAGCGGGAGCTCCTACGAGCAGTACTTC.

This clonotype appeared many times. The chain is built from TRBV28 and TRBJ1-5; weak D call: TRBD1 (6 bases). V gave up 3 bases and J gave up 0 bases, with 15 bases separating them. CDR3 length: 17 residues. The germline gives CDR1 MDHEN, CDR2 SYDVKM. In DNA form, the CDR3 reads TGTGCCAGCAGTTTTCGCTTCCAGGGGATTAGCAATCAGCCCCAGCATTTT. Protein sequence: CASSFRFQGISNQPQHF.